Listed here are 2 T cell receptor beta chains from one sample, sequenced in a study of T-cell memory formation after mild COVID-19. TCRdb independently ran MiXCR on the 5' RACE reads; one entry per CDR3 protein. The sample gives about 470,000 distinct CDR3 sequences, 20% to 25% of which show up once; around 12% is in the top ten. The sequenced sample consisted of PBMCs or a T cell subset sorted from them (not recorded which). These receptors were collected from an adult woman who had mild COVID-19 (a few samples of this study predate the infection). Cell type and time point are not known.

The J gene is TRBJ2-2, the V gene TRBV3-1, with D perhaps matching TRBD2 (6 bases). CDR1 is LGHDT, CDR2 YNNKEL, per germline (reference sequence). Trimming stripped 4 bases from V and 2 bases from J, with 20 bases between. The length of the CDR3 is 18 residues. The DNA of the CDR3 is TGTGCCAGCAGCCCGCTACTAGCACCGACGTCTAACACCGGGGAGCTGTTTTTT. Encoded protein: CASSPLLAPTSNTGELFF.

This clonotype has ten or more counts. The genes are TRBV6-1 and TRBJ2-7; 8 positions agree with TRBD1. CDR3 size: 15 residues. Germline V gene data show CDR1 as MNHNS and CDR2 as SASEGT. V gave up 4 bases and J gave up 3 bases; unmatched junction bases: 8. The CDR3 bases are TGTGCCAGCAGTGCGACAGGGGACGGCGGCTACGAGCAGTACTTC. It specifies CASSATGDGGYEQYF.